The source of this TCR beta chain is a study of T cells in narcolepsy. Trimming shortened V by 5 bases and J by 2 bases, and 15 bases separated the two germline ends. CDR1 and CDR2 (germline): MNHNY, SVGAGI (reference sequence). The CDR3 runs 15 residues. Clones were sequenced by immunoSEQ multiplex PCR, and TCRdb holds only the in-frame ones, with some missing. The sample lists just over 20,000 clones, about 91% occurring once. The TCR comes from a human donor with narcolepsy. The chain joins TRBV6-6 to TRBJ1-1; D not certain. Sequences were obtained from CD45RA- memory CD4+ T cells from PBMCs. The CDR3 DNA reads TGTGCCAGCAGTCCCAAACGCGTGGGAAACACTGAAGCTTTCTTT. As protein: CASSPKRVGNTEAFF.